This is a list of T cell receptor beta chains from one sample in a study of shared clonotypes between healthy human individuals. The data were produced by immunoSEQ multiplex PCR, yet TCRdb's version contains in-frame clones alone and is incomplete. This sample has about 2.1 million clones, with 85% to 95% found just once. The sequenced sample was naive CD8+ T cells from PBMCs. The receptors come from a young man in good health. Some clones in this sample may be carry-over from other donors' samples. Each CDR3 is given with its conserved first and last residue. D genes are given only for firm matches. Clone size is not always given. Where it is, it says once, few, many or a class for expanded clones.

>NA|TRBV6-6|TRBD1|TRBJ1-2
TGTGCCAGCAGTTACCTCGACAGGGGGGACGGCTACACCTTC
CASSYLDRGDGYTF
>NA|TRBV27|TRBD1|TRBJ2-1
TGTGCCAGCAGTACCACAGGGGGGACTTACAATGAGCAGTTCTTC
CASSTTGGTYNEQFF
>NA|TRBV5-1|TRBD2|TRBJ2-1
TGCGCCAGCAGCTTGGTGCCTAGCGGGAACGATGAGCAGTTCTTC
CASSLVPSGNDEQFF
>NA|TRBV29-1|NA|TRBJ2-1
TGCGTAGGCTGCAAATCCTACAATGAGCAGTTCTTC
CVGCKSYNEQFF
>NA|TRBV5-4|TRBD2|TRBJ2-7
TGTGCCAGCAGCGGCGGGACTAGCGGGAAGACATACGAGCAGTACTTC
CASSGGTSGKTYEQYF
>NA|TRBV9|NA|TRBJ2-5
TGTGCCAGCAGCTCACTCGGGGCAGAAGAGACCCAGTACTTC
CASSSLGAEETQYF
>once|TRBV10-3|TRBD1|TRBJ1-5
TGTGCCATCAGTGACCCCGGGACAGGGGGCCCCTATAGCAATCAGCCCCAGCATTTT
CAISDPGTGGPYSNQPQHF
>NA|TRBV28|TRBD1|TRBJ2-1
TGTGCCAGCAGTTTTGCCGGGGGTGGGGGACAGGGTTATGAGCAGTTCTTC
CASSFAGGGGQGYEQFF
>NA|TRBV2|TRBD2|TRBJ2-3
TGTGCCAGCAGTGGACCCCGGTCGGTTAGCGGGAACACAGATACGCAGTATTTT
CASSGPRSVSGNTDTQYF
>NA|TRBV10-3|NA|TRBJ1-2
TGTGCCATCAGTGACCCCTCGGGGGGCTACACCTTC
CAISDPSGGYTF